A selection of T cell receptor beta chains follows, all from one sample in a study of blood T cell repertoires in COVID-19. Clones were read by immunoSEQ multiplex PCR, and TCRdb kept only the in-frame ones, dropping some. Found here are some 350,000 clones, around 90% of them singletons; the top ten hold under 3%. The sequencing sample was made of peripheral blood. These receptors originate from a human donor in a cohort sampled during active COVID-19. The CDR3 runs from the conserved cysteine through the conserved F or W. D genes are given only for firm matches. Size tells how often a clone was seen (once, few, many) or the class of an expanded clone, and some rows leave it out.

clone_size: .
j_call: TRBJ2-2
d_call: TRBD1
v_call: TRBV5-6
cdr3_aa: CASSPVGQGVTGELFF
cdr3_nt: TGTGCCAGCAGCCCCGTTGGACAGGGGGTCACCGGGGAGCTGTTTTTT

clone_size: .
j_call: TRBJ2-2
d_call: .
v_call: TRBV5-1
cdr3_aa: CASSLEQAPGELFF
cdr3_nt: TGCGCCAGCAGCTTGGAACAGGCCCCCGGGGAGCTGTTTTTT

clone_size: .
j_call: TRBJ2-1
d_call: .
v_call: TRBV20-1
cdr3_aa: CSASKGGVSYNEQFF
cdr3_nt: TGCAGTGCTAGTAAAGGGGGGGTGTCCTACAATGAGCAGTTCTTC

clone_size: .
j_call: TRBJ1-1
d_call: TRBD1
v_call: TRBV4-2
cdr3_aa: CASSRTSVADRGISEAFF
cdr3_nt: TGTGCCAGCAGCCGGACAAGTGTGGCAGACAGGGGAATCTCTGAAGCTTTCTTT

clone_size: .
j_call: TRBJ2-4
d_call: .
v_call: TRBV11-2
cdr3_aa: CASSPGDIAKNIQYF
cdr3_nt: TGTGCCAGCAGCCCCGGGGACATAGCCAAAAACATTCAGTACTTC

clone_size: .
j_call: TRBJ2-1
d_call: TRBD1
v_call: TRBV30
cdr3_aa: CAWNYRGDEQFF
cdr3_nt: TGTGCCTGGAATTACAGGGGGGATGAGCAGTTCTTC

clone_size: few
j_call: TRBJ2-3
d_call: .
v_call: TRBV3-1/TRBV3-2
cdr3_aa: CASSQSGLGSTDTQYF
cdr3_nt: TGTGCCAGCAGCCAATCAGGGTTAGGGTCCACAGATACGCAGTATTTT

clone_size: .
j_call: TRBJ2-1
d_call: TRBD2
v_call: TRBV19
cdr3_aa: CASSIEGTSGRGEQFF
cdr3_nt: TGTGCCAGTAGTATAGAGGGGACTAGCGGGAGAGGTGAGCAGTTCTTC

clone_size: .
j_call: TRBJ2-2
d_call: .
v_call: TRBV6-1
cdr3_aa: CASSEQGTGELFF
cdr3_nt: TGTGCCAGCAGTGAACAGGGCACCGGGGAGCTGTTTTTT

clone_size: .
j_call: TRBJ1-1
d_call: TRBD1
v_call: TRBV7-2
cdr3_aa: CASSLGPGTENTEAFF
cdr3_nt: TGTGCCAGCAGCTTAGGGCCTGGGACAGAGAACACTGAAGCTTTCTTT

clone_size: .
j_call: TRBJ2-7
d_call: .
v_call: TRBV10-3
cdr3_aa: CAISEGTARAAYEQYF
cdr3_nt: TGTGCCATCAGTGAGGGGACTGCCCGGGCCGCATACGAGCAGTACTTC

clone_size: .
j_call: TRBJ2-7
d_call: TRBD1
v_call: TRBV5-4
cdr3_aa: CASSLARGSYEQYF
cdr3_nt: TGTGCCAGCAGCTTGGCCAGGGGGAGTTACGAGCAGTACTTC

clone_size: .
j_call: TRBJ1-1
d_call: .
v_call: TRBV30
cdr3_aa: CAWSRSGGGLPEAFF
cdr3_nt: TGTGCCTGGAGTCGGTCTGGTGGAGGATTGCCTGAAGCTTTCTTT

clone_size: .
j_call: TRBJ1-6
d_call: .
v_call: TRBV27
cdr3_aa: CASSLYRVSPLHF
cdr3_nt: TGTGCCAGCAGTTTATATCGGGTTTCACCCCTCCACTTT

clone_size: .
j_call: TRBJ2-7
d_call: TRBD2
v_call: TRBV19
cdr3_aa: CASSSGSPNEQYF
cdr3_nt: TGTGCCAGTAGTAGCGGGAGTCCCAACGAGCAGTACTTC

clone_size: .
j_call: TRBJ2-2
d_call: TRBD1
v_call: TRBV28
cdr3_aa: CAADRGGTGELFF
cdr3_nt: TGTGCCGCGGACAGGGGAGGCACCGGGGAGCTGTTTTTT

clone_size: .
j_call: TRBJ2-5
d_call: .
v_call: TRBV6-5
cdr3_aa: CASATGEVGETQYF
cdr3_nt: TGTGCCAGCGCGACGGGGGAGGTCGGGGAGACCCAGTACTTC

clone_size: .
j_call: TRBJ2-2
d_call: TRBD2
v_call: TRBV7-9
cdr3_aa: CASSLIGGRVAGELFF
cdr3_nt: TGTGCCAGCAGCTTAATTGGCGGGAGGGTCGCCGGGGAGCTGTTTTTT

clone_size: .
j_call: TRBJ1-1
d_call: TRBD1
v_call: TRBV18
cdr3_aa: CASSPMGQGVGDTEAFF
cdr3_nt: TGTGCCAGCTCACCAATGGGACAGGGCGTGGGTGACACTGAAGCTTTCTTT

clone_size: .
j_call: TRBJ2-3
d_call: .
v_call: TRBV5-1
cdr3_aa: CASSLGHPGTDTQYF
cdr3_nt: TGCGCCAGCAGCCTAGGACATCCGGGCACAGATACGCAGTATTTT

clone_size: .
j_call: TRBJ1-5
d_call: TRBD1
v_call: TRBV15
cdr3_aa: CATSGIGTGYNQPQHF
cdr3_nt: TGTGCCACCAGCGGTATCGGGACAGGGTACAATCAGCCCCAGCATTTT

clone_size: .
j_call: TRBJ2-2
d_call: TRBD2
v_call: TRBV27
cdr3_aa: CASSLYWREGYTGELFF
cdr3_nt: TGTGCCAGCAGTTTATATTGGCGGGAGGGATACACCGGGGAGCTGTTTTTT

clone_size: few
j_call: TRBJ1-2
d_call: TRBD1
v_call: TRBV3-1/TRBV3-2
cdr3_aa: CASSYRDSRHGYTF
cdr3_nt: TGTGCCAGCAGCTATAGGGACAGCCGTCATGGCTACACCTTC

clone_size: .
j_call: TRBJ2-3
d_call: TRBD2
v_call: TRBV2
cdr3_aa: CASSRRLAGSIDTQYF
cdr3_nt: TGTGCCAGCAGTAGGAGACTAGCGGGAAGTATAGATACGCAGTATTTT

clone_size: .
j_call: TRBJ1-3
d_call: TRBD1
v_call: TRBV28
cdr3_aa: CATRKGAGGHGNTIYF
cdr3_nt: TGTGCCACCAGAAAGGGGGCAGGGGGTCACGGAAACACCATATATTTT

clone_size: .
j_call: TRBJ2-1
d_call: .
v_call: TRBV7-2
cdr3_aa: CASSSLAETTPLEQFF
cdr3_nt: TGTGCCAGCAGCTCCTTAGCGGAAACTACGCCCCTTGAGCAGTTCTTC

clone_size: once
j_call: TRBJ2-3
d_call: TRBD1
v_call: TRBV6-6
cdr3_aa: CASRPPGQGKKAWYF
cdr3_nt: TGTGCCAGCAGACCACCGGGACAGGGGAAAAAAGCTTGGTATTTT

clone_size: .
j_call: TRBJ1-3
d_call: .
v_call: TRBV28
cdr3_aa: CASNSLRRGSGNTIYF
cdr3_nt: TGTGCCAGTAATTCCCTTCGCAGGGGCTCTGGAAACACCATATATTTT

clone_size: .
j_call: TRBJ1-1
d_call: .
v_call: TRBV5-1
cdr3_aa: CASSLWGHGENTEAFF
cdr3_nt: TGCGCCAGCAGCTTGTGGGGACACGGAGAAAACACTGAAGCTTTCTTT

clone_size: .
j_call: TRBJ1-2
d_call: .
v_call: TRBV5-6
cdr3_aa: CASSLQNYGYTF
cdr3_nt: TGTGCCAGCAGCTTACAGAACTATGGCTACACCTTC

clone_size: .
j_call: TRBJ2-7
d_call: .
v_call: TRBV7-2
cdr3_aa: CASTEAYYEQYF
cdr3_nt: TGTGCCAGCACCGAAGCCTACTACGAGCAGTACTTC

clone_size: .
j_call: TRBJ2-5
d_call: TRBD1
v_call: TRBV7-2
cdr3_aa: CASSLDGTGVETQYF
cdr3_nt: TGTGCCAGCAGCTTAGATGGGACAGGGGTCGAGACCCAGTACTTC

clone_size: .
j_call: TRBJ2-7
d_call: TRBD2
v_call: TRBV9
cdr3_aa: CASSVGGAGLAYEQYF
cdr3_nt: TGTGCCAGCAGCGTCGGCGGGGCGGGACTAGCCTACGAGCAGTACTTC

clone_size: .
j_call: TRBJ2-3
d_call: TRBD2
v_call: TRBV5-1
cdr3_aa: CASSRGSPAGGLLSTDTQYF
cdr3_nt: TGCGCCAGCAGCCGTGGCTCTCCGGCGGGGGGGCTTTTGTCCACAGATACGCAGTATTTT

clone_size: .
j_call: TRBJ1-2
d_call: .
v_call: TRBV28
cdr3_aa: CASSSDERPSGYTF
cdr3_nt: TGTGCCAGCAGTTCCGATGAGCGACCAAGCGGCTACACCTTC

clone_size: once
j_call: TRBJ2-3
d_call: TRBD1
v_call: TRBV7-2
cdr3_aa: CASTEGGQGSTQYF
cdr3_nt: TGTGCCAGCACCGAGGGGGGACAGGGGAGTACGCAGTATTTT

clone_size: .
j_call: TRBJ1-1
d_call: .
v_call: TRBV19
cdr3_aa: CASRVTGTVNTEAFF
cdr3_nt: TGTGCCAGTAGGGTAACAGGTACCGTGAACACTGAAGCTTTCTTT

clone_size: once
j_call: TRBJ2-5
d_call: TRBD2
v_call: TRBV6-1
cdr3_aa: CASSDLGSGGAWETQYF
cdr3_nt: TGTGCCAGCAGTGATTTGGGTAGCGGGGGGGCTTGGGAGACCCAGTACTTC

clone_size: .
j_call: TRBJ2-3
d_call: .
v_call: TRBV5-1
cdr3_aa: CASSLDPRGAPDTQYF
cdr3_nt: TGCGCCAGCAGCTTGGATCCCAGGGGGGCCCCAGATACGCAGTATTTT